Sequencing of this TCR beta chain was carried out in a study of lymphopenia after photon versus proton radiotherapy. Study results and caveats: After the lymphocyte nadir, photon-treated repertoires showed oligoclonal expansion, especially of CD8+ Temra cells. Larger post-nadir TCR diversity loss correlated inversely with survival in deceased patients.

As regards this clone: No antigen is known for it.

Assay: immunoSEQ multiplex PCR; the TCRdb copy retains only in-frame clones and omits some. The sample carries approximately 22,000 clones, around 85% recorded once. V was trimmed by 6 bases and J by 6 bases, leaving 14 bases between them. The CDR3 length is 13 residues. The germline V gene has CDR1 MNHEY and CDR2 SVGAGI. The sequence derives from a man between 60 and 75 years old with pancreatic cancer. The sequenced sample was peripheral blood, obtained from a patient treated with photon-based radiotherapy. J is TRBJ1-1 and V is TRBV6-5; tentative D call: TRBD1 (6 bases). CDR3 DNA: TGTGCCAGCAGACAGGGAGGGAGGGCTGAAGCTTTCTTT. Its translation: CASRQGGRAEAFF.